Below, 11 T cell receptor beta chains from the same sample are listed, as sequenced in a study of cytomegalovirus exposure and HLA in healthy donors. Amplification used 60 Vbeta primers and 13 Jbeta primers. Method: immunoSEQ multiplex PCR; TCRdb's copy keeps in-frame clones and lacks some. The sample shows 95,000 to 100,000 clones, around 76% of them seen only once. The sample consisted of PBMCs. These receptors were obtained from a human donor in good health.

The chain combines TRBV7-8 with TRBJ2-3, with 8 bases aligning to TRBD2. The CDR3 contains 14 residues. Germline V gene lookup returns CDR1 SGHVS and CDR2 FQNEAQ. V shed 2 bases, J shed 4 bases, and the junction held 2 bases outside the gene matches. The CDR3 region is CASSLRRGADTQYF. The CDR3, as DNA: TGTGCCAGCAGCTTAAGGCGGGGGGCAGATACGCAGTATTTT.

The chain recombines TRBV25-1 with TRBJ1-6; 8 bases match TRBD1. This CDR3 is built from 15 residues. From germline, CDR1 is MGHDK and CDR2 SYGVNS. The ends lost 4 bases at V and 7 bases at J; junction bases unmatched: 6. The CDR3 sequence is CASSGRGQLNSPLHF. The CDR3 DNA follows: TGTGCCAGCAGTGGCAGGGGGCAATTGAATTCACCCCTCCACTTT.

The chain links TRBV19 to TRBJ2-3, with 7 bases aligning to TRBD1. Germline lookup yields CDR1 LNHDA and CDR2 SQIVND (reference sequence). J gave up 5 bases and V 8 bases, and 13 bases lay outside the gene matches. The CDR3 is made up of 15 amino acids. The CDR3: CASSASTNRGDTQYF. DNA for the CDR3: TGTGCCAGTTCCGCATCGACCAACAGGGGAGATACGCAGTATTTT.

The chain combines TRBV19 with TRBJ2-5; 7 bases are shared with TRBD1. V was pared by 5 bases and J by 0 bases, with 3 bases of the junction left unmatched. Germline V gives CDR1 LNHDA, CDR2 SQIVND (reference sequence). CDR3 length equals 14 residues. CDR3 DNA sequence: TGTGCCAGTAGTCCGGGACAGCACCAAGAGACCCAGTACTTC. Its translation: CASSPGQHQETQYF.

The rearrangement uses TRBV10-3 and TRBJ1-4, with D unclear. Trimming left V 10 bases short and J 7 bases short, with 22 bases between. This CDR3 is 15 amino acids long. CDR1 is ENHRY, CDR2 SYGVKD, per germline. CDR3: CATRDDGAASEKLFF. CDR3 DNA sequence: TGTGCCACACGGGATGACGGAGCTGCCTCTGAAAAACTGTTTTTT.

V gene TRBV7-9 combines with J gene TRBJ2-7; D gene uncertain. The CDR3 loop spans 13 amino acids. The V end lost 8 bases, the J end lost 6 bases, and 17 bases lay between the germline ends. Germline loops: CDR1 SEHNR, CDR2 FQNEAQ (reference sequence). CDR3 in amino acids: CASATGTFSEQYF. In DNA, the CDR3 is TGTGCCAGCGCAACCGGTACTTTCTCCGAGCAGTACTTC.

J is TRBJ2-5 and V is TRBV11-2, with D possibly matching TRBD2 (6 bases). The end of the DNA is better explained by TRBJ2-7, so the J call may be wrong. The CDR3 is made up of 14 amino acids. Germline V lookup: CDR1 SGHAT, CDR2 FQNNGV. DNA for the CDR3: TGTGCCAGCAGCTTACCCGGGAGAACCTACGAGCAGTACTTC. Translating it yields CASSLPGRTYEQYF.

The V call is TRBV5-5, the J call TRBJ1-5; D is possibly TRBD1 (5 bases). The CDR3 totals 17 residues. V gave up 4 bases and J gave up 0 bases, with 17 bases separating them. Germline loops: CDR1 SGHKS, CDR2 YYEKEE (reference sequence). The CDR3 spells CASSLRTSLYSNQPQHF. For the CDR3, the DNA is TGTGCCAGCAGCCTCAGGACAAGCCTCTATAGCAATCAGCCCCAGCATTTT. Based on the CDR3 plus reference TRBV5-5 and TRBJ1-5, the full variable domain is DAGVTQSPTHLIKTRGQQVTLRCSPISGHKSVSWYQQVLGQGPQFIFQYYEKEERGRGNFPDRFSARQFPNYSSELNVNALLLGDSALYLCASSLRTSLYSNQPQHFGDGTRLSIL.

The genes are TRBV12-2 and TRBJ1-2. TRBV12-2 represents a pseudogene. This CDR3 contains 19 residues. In DNA form, the CDR3 reads TGTGCAAGTCGCCCACATCCCCGGGATAAAGACCGCTTAGAGTATGGCTACACCTTC. It encodes CASRPHPRDKDRLEYGYTF.

The V gene is TRBV7-6, the J gene TRBJ2-7, with D possibly being TRBD2 (6 bases). From germline, CDR1 is SGHVS and CDR2 FNYEAQ. Trimming took 1 base from V and 1 from J, leaving 11 bases between them. The CDR3 covers 15 residues. The CDR3 DNA sequence: TGTGCCAGCAGCTTAGAGACGGGGGTGTCCTACGAGCAGTACTTC. Residues: CASSLETGVSYEQYF. Looking up the rest from reference TRBV7-6 and TRBJ2-7 gives the full variable domain: GAGVSQSPRYKVTKRGQDVALRCDPISGHVSLYWYRQALGQGPEFLTYFNYEAQQDKSGLPNDRFSAERPEGSISTLTIQRTEQRDSAMYRCASSLETGVSYEQYFGPGTRLTVT.

This clone has only one observation. The chain has TRBV29-1 and TRBJ1-2; 12 positions agree with TRBD1. The CDR3 totals 15 residues. V shed 4 bases, J shed 6 bases, and the junction held 9 bases outside the gene matches. The germline V gene encodes CDR1 SQVTM and CDR2 ANQGSEA. CDR3 sequence (DNA): TGCAGCGTTGGTTTTGGGACAGGGGGCTCCCATGGCTACACCTTC. Amino acid sequence: CSVGFGTGGSHGYTF.